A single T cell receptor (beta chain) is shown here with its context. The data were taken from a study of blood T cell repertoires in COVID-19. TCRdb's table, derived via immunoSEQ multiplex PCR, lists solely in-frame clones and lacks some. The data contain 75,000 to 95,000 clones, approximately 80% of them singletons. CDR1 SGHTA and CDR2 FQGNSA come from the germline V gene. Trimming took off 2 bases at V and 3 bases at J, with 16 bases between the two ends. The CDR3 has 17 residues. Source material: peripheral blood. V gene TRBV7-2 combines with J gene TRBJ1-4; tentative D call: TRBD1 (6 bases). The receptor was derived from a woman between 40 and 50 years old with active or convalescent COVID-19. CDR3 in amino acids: CASSLLHDRFSNEKLFF. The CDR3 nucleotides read TGTGCCAGCAGCTTACTGCACGACAGGTTTTCTAATGAAAAACTGTTTTTT.